A single sample is the source of the 10 T cell receptor beta chains below, sequenced in a study of regulatory T cells in long-lasting Graves disease. Arm-PCR with iRepertoire HTBI primers amplified the CDR3 regions for these TCR beta libraries. TCRdb analysed the multiplex PCR reads with MiXCR anew, one entry per CDR3 protein. The data contain roughly 530,000 distinct CDR3 sequences, about 16% of them singletons. Time point indicated: newly diagnosed GD, antithyroid drugs for less than 3 months. Preparation of the TCR library used RNA extracted from PBMCs. A further study also used this sample, focusing on T cells in Graves' hyperthyroidism and ophthalmopathy.

The sample in question was peripheral blood mononuclear cells (PBMCs), obtained at new diagnosis, from a patient treated with antithyroid drugs. These receptors all stem from a woman aged 35-65 years with Graves disease.

A note on this clonotype: This may be a read error: a much more frequent sequence differs by one nucleotide. The J gene is TRBJ1-1, the V gene TRBV12-5; D unclear. CDR1 and CDR2 from the germline V gene are LGHNT and FRNRAP. V was pared by 3 bases and J by 3 bases, with 14 bases between. CDR3 length: 15 amino acids. CDR3 protein: CASGLQHDPDTEAFF. The CDR3 DNA follows: TGTGCTAGTGGTTTACAACACGACCCGGACACTGAAGCTTTCTTT.

Notes on this clonotype: A much larger clone lies one base from this, so it may be a read error. The chain employs TRBV15 and TRBJ2-7, with D tentatively TRBD2 (7 bases). V was shortened by 3 bases and J by 2 bases, with 14 bases between the two germline ends. CDR1 and CDR2 (germline): LNHNV, YYDKDF (reference sequence). The CDR3 runs 15 residues. The DNA of the CDR3 is TGTGCCACCAGCAGGGCGAAGGGGGGGCCCTACGAGCAGTACTTC. Protein: CATSRAKGGPYEQYF. The full variable domain, with the rest looked up from reference TRBV15 and TRBJ2-7, is DAMVIQNPRYQVTQFGKPVTLSCSQTLNHNVMYWYQQKSSQAPKLLFHYYDKDFNNEADTPDNFQSRRPNTSFCFLDIRSPGLGDTAMYLCATSRAKGGPYEQYFGPGTRLTVT.

This clonotype appeared a few times. This chain links TRBV11-2 with TRBJ2-7; no firm D call. This CDR3 comprises 14 residues. V shed 0 bases and J shed 7 bases, with 13 bases lying between them. CDR1 and CDR2 from the germline V gene are SGHAT and FQNNGV. This chain's CDR3 is CASSLEGELVEQYF. For the CDR3, the DNA is TGTGCCAGCAGCTTAGAGGGCGAGCTAGTAGAGCAGTACTTC.

This clonotype appeared a few times. This chain uses TRBV12-3 or TRBV12-4 with TRBJ1-1; tentatively, D is TRBD1 (5 bases). Between the trimmed V and J ends, which lost 6 bases and 1 base, there was a span of 18 bases. The CDR3 sequence is 16 residues long. CDR3 amino acids: CASSSLEGRPNTEAFF. In nucleotides, the CDR3 is TGTGCCAGCAGCTCGCTTGAGGGACGGCCGAACACTGAAGCTTTCTTT.

The chain links TRBV5-4 to TRBJ2-1; weak D call: TRBD2 (6 bases). With 3 bases removed from V and 9 bases from J, the gap between germline ends came to 22 bases. The V gene's germline CDR1 is SGHNT and CDR2 YYREEE (reference sequence). The CDR3 is made up of 16 amino acids. CDR3 protein: CASSSGTSGGLGEQFF. DNA for the CDR3: TGTGCCAGCAGCTCGGGAACTTCCGGAGGGTTGGGTGAGCAGTTCTTC.

This clonotype was counted between two and nine times. A much larger clone differs from this one at a single base, so this may be a read error. The gene calls are TRBV7-9 and TRBJ1-4; TRBD1 aligns across 8 bases. The germline gives CDR1 SEHNR, CDR2 FQNEAQ (reference sequence). The CDR3 is 15 amino acids. The CDR3 bases are TGTGTCAGCAGAAGATCGGACAGGGACATAGGAAAACTGTTTTTT. It yields the protein CVSRRSDRDIGKLFF.

This clonotype has a count of ten or more. The rearrangement uses TRBV28 and TRBJ1-5; 8 bases align to TRBD1. The CDR3 runs to 17 residues. Trimming at V came to 1 base and at J to 7 bases, leaving 12 bases not matched to a gene. The germline V gene encodes CDR1 MDHEN and CDR2 SYDVKM. CDR3 residues: CASSLSSGQGVFQPQHF. CDR3 nucleotide sequence: TGTGCCAGCAGTTTATCATCCGGACAGGGTGTCTTCCAGCCCCAGCATTTT.

This clonotype was counted ten times or more. J is TRBJ2-5 and V is TRBV11-2, with 7 bases that match TRBD2. J gave up 5 bases and V 1 base, and 4 bases lay outside the gene matches. Germline assignment: CDR1 SGHAT and CDR2 FQNNGV. The CDR3 is made up of 14 amino acids. In nucleotides, the CDR3 is TGTGCCAGCAGCTTAGGTTTGCGGGGGGAGACCCAGTACTTC. Translated, it gives CASSLGLRGETQYF.

This clonotype was seen more than once but under ten times. The chain links TRBV11-1 to TRBJ2-7; no reliable D call. This CDR3 has 14 residues. The V end lost 5 bases, the J end lost 2 bases, and 13 bases lay between the germline ends. Germline V lookup: CDR1 SGHAT, CDR2 FQDESV (reference sequence). The CDR3 nucleotides read TGTGCCAGCAGCCCCTCCGGGCCGGCCTACGAGCAGTACTTC. Protein: CASSPSGPAYEQYF.

There are many counts of this clonotype. The chain links TRBV7-9 to TRBJ1-6; 10 bases match TRBD1. V was clipped by 5 bases and J by 8 bases; unmatched bases: 6. Germline V gene data show CDR1 as SEHNR and CDR2 as FQNEAQ (reference sequence). The length of the CDR3 is 15 residues. The CDR3 reads CASSPGGTGDSPLHF. CDR3 DNA: TGTGCCAGCAGCCCCGGCGGGACAGGGGATTCACCCCTCCACTTT. Based on the CDR3 plus reference TRBV7-9 and TRBJ1-6, the full variable domain is DTGVSQNPRHKITKRGQNVTFRCDPISEHNRLYWYRQTLGQGPEFLTYFQNEAQLEKSRLLSDRFSAERPKGSFSTLEIQRTEQGDSAMYLCASSPGGTGDSPLHFGNGTRLTVT.